These 7 T cell receptor beta chains came from one sample sequenced in a study of T cell repertoires in cytomegalovirus infection. TCRdb called the reads again in MiXCR, with one record for every CDR3 protein. Of fewer than 950,000 distinct CDR3 sequences in the sample, over 25% were seen once. Their antigens remain unidentified. Sample: cultured CD8+ T cells from PBMCs, taken from culture after CMV antigen stimulation. These receptors originate from a human donor in good health (CMV status not recorded). Some clones in this sample may be carry-over from other donors' samples.

In this sample, this clonotype turned up a few times. The chain couples TRBV27 to TRBJ1-6, with D unresolved. Germline CDR1 is MNHEY and CDR2 is SMNVEV (reference sequence). The V end was cut by 4 bases, the J end by 6 bases, with 10 bases between. The CDR3 covers 14 residues. The CDR3 sequence is CASSWTGSNSPLHF. The CDR3 nucleotides are TGTGCCAGCAGTTGGACGGGGAGTAATTCACCCCTCCACTTT.

The rearrangement links TRBV6-1 to TRBJ1-2, with D uncertain. Germline CDR1 is MNHNS and CDR2 is SASEGT. V dropped 0 bases and J dropped 5 bases, with 19 bases sitting between them. This CDR3 contains 17 residues. The CDR3 spells CASSEARSILPRYGYTF. For the CDR3, the DNA is TGTGCCAGCAGTGAAGCCAGGTCAATTCTCCCTAGGTATGGCTACACCTTC.

The gene calls are TRBV4-1 and TRBJ2-1; TRBD1 aligns across 9 bases. This CDR3 comprises 17 residues. The V segment lost 3 bases and the J segment 5 bases; nucleotides outside the gene matches: 11. Per germline, CDR1 MGHRA and CDR2 YSYEKL. The CDR3 DNA follows: TGCGCCAGCAGCCAGACCGACGGGACAGGGATGAACAATGAGCAGTTCTTC. Its translation is CASSQTDGTGMNNEQFF.

This clonotype showed up just a few times. The CDR3 is CASSLAGNSYGYTF. In nucleotides, the CDR3 is TGTGCCAGCAGCTTAGCCGGCAACTCCTATGGCTACACCTTC. This chain connects TRBV7-2 to TRBJ1-2; D gene ambiguous. V was cut by 0 bases and J by 4 bases, with 9 bases left in between. Germline V gene data show CDR1 as SGHTA and CDR2 as FQGNSA. The CDR3 consists of 14 residues. Full variable domain (outside the CDR3, taken from reference TRBV7-2 and TRBJ1-2): GAGVSQSPSNKVTEKGKDVELRCDPISGHTALYWYRQSLGQGLEFLIYFQGNSAPDKSGLPSDRFSAERTGGSVSTLTIQRTQQEDSAVYLCASSLAGNSYGYTFGSGTRLTVV.

The chain links TRBV7-6 to TRBJ2-1, with TRBD2 matching over 13 bases. The CDR3 spans 17 residues. With V trimmed by 5 bases and J by 8 bases, 12 bases remained unmatched. Looked up from germline, CDR1 is SGHVS and CDR2 is FNYEAQ. The CDR3 DNA is TGTGCCAGCAGCCAAGGACTAGCGGGGGACCGACACGATGAGCAGTTCTTC. Translating gives CASSQGLAGDRHDEQFF.

This chain's CDR3 is CASSSDRSREQYF. CDR3 DNA sequence: TGTGCCAGCAGTTCAGACAGGTCCCGCGAGCAGTACTTC. This sequence joins TRBV12-3 or TRBV12-4 and TRBJ2-7; tentatively, D is TRBD1 (6 bases). The CDR3 runs 13 residues. Between the trimmed V and J ends, which lost 4 bases and 6 bases, there was a span of 13 bases.

The chain employs TRBV19 and TRBJ1-5, with TRBD1 as a possible D gene (6 bases). CDR1 is LNHDA and CDR2 is SQIVND in the germline V gene (reference sequence). Deletions cut 9 bases from V and 6 bases from J, with 18 bases between. The CDR3 length is 14 residues. The CDR3: CASPGQGIGQPQHF. Here the CDR3 DNA reads TGTGCCAGCCCGGGGCAGGGGATAGGTCAGCCCCAGCATTTT.